Listed here are 21 T cell receptor beta chains from one sample, sequenced in a study of blood T cell repertoires in COVID-19. Libraries were prepared by immunoSEQ multiplex PCR; TCRdb keeps only in-frame clonotypes and omits some of them. In the table there are 250,000 or so clones, roughly 84% of which are singletons. The sequenced sample was PBMCs or T cells enriched from blood (not recorded which). The receptor source for this set is a man aged 50-59 years who had recovered from COVID-19.

This rearrangement joins TRBV19 to TRBJ1-3, with TRBD1 matching over 9 bases. The CDR3 is made up of 16 amino acids. Germline V gene sequence: CDR1 LNHDA, CDR2 SQIVND (reference sequence). V was clipped by 6 bases and J by 0 bases; unmatched bases: 6. CDR3 residues: CASRVETGGSGNTIYF. In DNA form, the CDR3 reads TGTGCCAGTAGAGTTGAGACAGGGGGCTCTGGAAACACCATATATTTT.

This sequence joins TRBV24-1 and TRBJ2-2; D might be TRBD2 (6 bases). Per germline, CDR1 KGHDR and CDR2 SFDVKD. The CDR3 consists of 13 residues. Trimming removed 5 bases from V and 4 bases from J, with 7 bases in between. CDR3 region: CATSAAGTGELFF. CDR3 bases: TGTGCCACCAGTGCAGCGGGCACCGGGGAGCTGTTTTTT.

This clone was seen more than once but under ten times. V is TRBV29-1 and J is TRBJ2-5, with TRBD1 identical over 8 bases. V lost 2 bases, J lost 4 bases, and 9 bases stayed unmatched. CDR3 length: 15 residues. Germline-derived CDR1 and CDR2 are SQVTM and ANQGSEA. As DNA, the CDR3 is TGCAGCGTTGAAATTCGCCAGGGGGCGGGAGAGACCCAGTACTTC. Its protein product is CSVEIRQGAGETQYF.

The chain is built from TRBV2 and TRBJ2-7, with D possibly matching TRBD1 (6 bases). The ends were cut back, 5 bases at V and 5 bases at J, with 10 bases in the middle. The germline CDR1 and CDR2 sequences are SNHLY and FYNNEI. The CDR3 covers 12 residues. The CDR3 DNA follows: TGTGCCAGCAGTCCGGACAGACACGAGCAGTACTTC. This sequence encodes CASSPDRHEQYF.

V gene TRBV28 combines with J gene TRBJ2-1, with a weak D call TRBD2 (6 bases). The CDR3 runs 16 residues. Trimming took off 5 bases at V and 5 bases at J, with 19 bases between the two ends. CDR1 and CDR2 from the germline V gene are MDHEN and SYDVKM. CDR3 in DNA: TGTGCCAGCAGTGGCCTTTCGGGACTGCTAAACAATGAGCAGTTCTTC. Its protein is CASSGLSGLLNNEQFF.

This chain links TRBV18 with TRBJ2-2, with 7 bases that match TRBD1. After removal of 1 base from V and 6 bases from J, the junction contained 11 bases not matched to a gene. The CDR3 runs to 17 residues. Germline V gene lookup returns CDR1 KGHSH and CDR2 LQKENI. The CDR3 nucleotides read TGTGCCAGCTCACCACGACAGGGAAAACACGGATCCGGGGAGCTGTTTTTT. Protein product: CASSPRQGKHGSGELFF.

This chain joins TRBV18 and TRBJ2-1, with TRBD2 matching over 13 bases. This CDR3 region has 16 residues. Trimming at V came to 1 base and at J to 3 bases, leaving 0 bases not matched to a gene. Germline V gives CDR1 KGHSH, CDR2 LQKENI. This chain's CDR3 is CASSPRLAGGYNEQFF. The CDR3 nucleotides read TGTGCCAGCTCACCACGACTAGCGGGGGGCTACAATGAGCAGTTCTTC.

The chain carries TRBV7-3 and TRBJ2-5, with 8 bases fitting TRBD1. Germline CDR1 reads SGHTA; CDR2 reads FQGTGA. With V trimmed by 4 bases and J by 6 bases, 10 bases remained unmatched. There are 15 residues in the CDR3. This chain's CDR3 is CASSYKGGQEQTQYF. DNA for the CDR3: TGTGCCAGCAGCTATAAGGGGGGACAGGAACAGACCCAGTACTTC.

The V and J genes are TRBV3-1 (or the pseudogene TRBV3-2) and TRBJ1-5; 7 nucleotides match TRBD1. The CDR3 has 17 residues. CDR1 and CDR2 from the germline V gene are LGHDT and YNNKEL (reference sequence). V lost 3 bases and J lost 0; bases outside the gene matches: 8. Here the CDR3 reads CASSHGTEGYSNQPQHF. CDR3 in DNA: TGTGCCAGCAGCCATGGGACAGAAGGTTATAGCAATCAGCCCCAGCATTTT.

This rearrangement joins TRBV9 to TRBJ1-2; D remains ambiguous. The germline V gene encodes CDR1 SGDLS and CDR2 YYNGEE. The CDR3 sequence is 16 residues long. V lost 0 bases, J lost 4 bases, and 16 bases lay in between. The CDR3 sequence: CASSVGPPAGSYGYTF. CDR3 in DNA: TGTGCCAGCAGCGTAGGCCCCCCCGCGGGAAGCTATGGCTACACCTTC.

The chain combines TRBV5-4 with TRBJ1-5, with 7 bases fitting TRBD1. Germline V gene sequence: CDR1 SGHNT, CDR2 YYREEE (reference sequence). The CDR3 is 15 residues long. V shed 3 bases and J 0 bases; nucleotides not matched to a gene: 3. The CDR3: CASSWGTDSNQPQHF. CDR3 coding DNA: TGTGCCAGCAGCTGGGGGACAGATAGCAATCAGCCCCAGCATTTT. Variable domain in full (rest from reference TRBV5-4 and TRBJ1-5): ETGVTQSPTHLIKTRGQQVTLRCSSQSGHNTVSWYQQALGQGPQFIFQYYREEENGRGNFPPRFSGLQFPNYSSELNVNALELDDSALYLCASSWGTDSNQPQHFGDGTRLSIL.

This clone was seen more than once but under ten times. The genes are TRBV19 and TRBJ1-6; 9 bases are shared with TRBD1. This CDR3 region has 15 residues. With V trimmed by 6 bases and J by 6 bases, 6 bases remained unmatched. In germline, CDR1 is LNHDA, CDR2 SQIVND (reference sequence). Here the CDR3 DNA reads TGTGCCAGTAGCACGGGACAGGGTTTTAATTCACCCCTCCACTTT. Translating it yields CASSTGQGFNSPLHF.

The CDR3 spells CASSLDRVSGANVLTF. CDR3 sequence (DNA): TGCGCCAGCAGCCTAGACAGAGTCTCTGGGGCCAACGTCCTGACTTTC. The V and J genes are TRBV5-1 and TRBJ2-6; possibly TRBD1 for D (5 bases). This CDR3 region has 16 residues. CDR1 SGHRS and CDR2 YFSETQ come from the germline V gene. Trimming left V 4 bases short and J 0 bases short, with 11 bases between.

The chain employs TRBV9 and TRBJ2-5; 8 bases agree with TRBD2. Per the germline V gene, CDR1 is SGDLS and CDR2 is YYNGEE. Trimming removed 5 bases from V and 4 bases from J; junction bases left unmatched: 10. The CDR3 totals 15 residues. The CDR3 region is CASRPTSGGGETQYF. The CDR3 region has the DNA TGTGCCAGCAGGCCCACTAGCGGAGGAGGAGAGACCCAGTACTTC.

V usage is TRBV27 and J usage is TRBJ2-1; 8 bases are shared with TRBD2. Germline V gene lookup returns CDR1 MNHEY and CDR2 SMNVEV (reference sequence). V was pared by 2 bases and J by 0 bases, with 3 bases of the junction left unmatched. This CDR3 contains 16 residues. CDR3: CASSLSGGSSYNEQFF. Here the CDR3 DNA reads TGTGCCAGCAGTTTAAGCGGGGGTAGCTCCTACAATGAGCAGTTCTTC.

The chain links TRBV15 to TRBJ1-4, with 9 bases aligning to TRBD1. Germline V gives CDR1 LNHNV, CDR2 YYDKDF (reference sequence). There are 16 residues in the CDR3. V was pared by 5 bases and J by 5 bases, with 9 bases of the junction left unmatched. DNA for the CDR3: TGTGCCACCAGCGGAGCCAAGGGACAGGGAAATGAAAAACTGTTTTTT. Protein product: CATSGAKGQGNEKLFF.

The rearrangement links TRBV19 to TRBJ1-1; 7 bases line up with TRBD1. V shed 6 bases, J shed 6 bases, and the junction held 13 bases outside the gene matches. Germline CDR1 LNHDA, CDR2 SQIVND (reference sequence). CDR3 size: 15 residues. The CDR3, as DNA: TGTGCCAGTAGAACAGGGGCGGGACGTCAGGCTGAAGCTTTCTTT. As protein: CASRTGAGRQAEAFF.

This clone was counted a single time. The chain recombines TRBV13 with TRBJ2-2, with D possibly TRBD1 on 6 matching bases. Germline V CDR1 and CDR2: PRHDT, FYEKMQ (reference sequence). V was pared by 2 bases and J by 0 bases, with 13 bases between. This CDR3 comprises 17 residues. The CDR3 region is CASSLFYRDTNTGELFF. The CDR3 coding sequence is TGTGCCAGCAGCTTATTTTATCGGGACACGAACACCGGGGAGCTGTTTTTT.

This rearrangement joins TRBV25-1 to TRBJ1-3; tentatively, D is TRBD1 (5 bases). The length of the CDR3 is 17 residues. Deletions cut 4 bases from V and 2 bases from J, with 18 bases between. Germline assignment: CDR1 MGHDK and CDR2 SYGVNS. CDR3 amino acids: CASSALPPGLAGNTIYF. DNA for the CDR3: TGTGCCAGCAGTGCCTTGCCCCCAGGGTTGGCTGGAAACACCATATATTTT.

The chain couples TRBV7-9 to TRBJ2-7; TRBD1 matches at 9 bases. The V segment lost 3 bases and the J segment 3 bases; nucleotides outside the gene matches: 9. The CDR3 has 16 amino acids. Germline-derived CDR1 and CDR2 are SEHNR and FQNEAQ (reference sequence). The CDR3 here is CASSLSGTGFNYEQYF. DNA for the CDR3: TGTGCCAGCAGCTTGTCCGGGACAGGGTTCAACTACGAGCAGTACTTC.

A remark on this clone: Other DNA sequences from this sample encode an identical CDR3 as well. The chain is built from TRBV7-2 and TRBJ2-3, with 8 bases fitting TRBD2. The CDR3 totals 16 residues. Germline CDR1 and CDR2: SGHTA and FQGNSA. Trimming at V came to 1 base and at J to 2 bases, leaving 5 bases not matched to a gene. CDR3 region: CASSLGLAGNTDTQYF. The CDR3 region has the DNA TGTGCCAGCAGCTTAGGGCTAGCGGGCAACACAGATACGCAGTATTTT.